This T cell receptor (beta chain) was profiled in a study of blood T cell repertoires in COVID-19. The authors' processing: Amplification of reference gene primers was used by the study to estimate nucleated cell counts. Generated by immunoSEQ multiplex PCR, the TCRdb table keeps only in-frame clones and is missing some. The V and J calls and clone size are taken from that table; D and trimming were inferred from the DNA. The table has around 140,000 clones, over 70% seen once. The CDR3 extends over 14 amino acids. Trimming took 5 bases from V and 6 from J; bases not matched to a gene: 6. Looked up from germline, CDR1 is MRHNA and CDR2 is SNTAGT.

This clonotype originated in a man in his fifties or sixties with active COVID-19. Sequencing was done on a sample of peripheral blood. This chain joins TRBV6-4 and TRBJ2-2, with 7 bases aligning to TRBD2. The CDR3 spells CASSPGRGSGELFF. CDR3 DNA: TGTGCCAGCAGTCCCGGGCGGGGGTCCGGGGAGCTGTTTTTT.